Listed below are T cell receptor beta chains from one sample, sequenced in a study of T cell responses to AZD1222 COVID-19 vaccine. The method was immunoSEQ multiplex PCR; TCRdb's version includes in-frame clones alone and lacks a portion of them. The table shows approximately 150,000 clones, with roughly 84% occurring only once. The sequenced sample was peripheral blood, obtained 28 days after the second AZD1222 dose. These receptors were collected from an adult who received the AZD1222 COVID-19 vaccine. Both conserved end residues are part of each CDR3. A D gene is named only where the DNA matches it firmly. Not all rows give a size; the values are once, few, many and, for expanded clones, a class.

NA	TRBJ1-2	TRBV19	TRBD1	CASEQGGYGYTF	TGTGCCAGCGAACAGGGGGGGTATGGCTACACCTTC
NA	TRBJ2-7	TRBV27	TRBD1	CASSLSYPDRGSSSYEQYF	TGTGCCAGCAGTTTATCTTATCCTGACAGGGGCAGCAGCTCCTACGAGCAGTACTTC
NA	TRBJ1-2	TRBV13	NA	CASSLGQGQNQEGYTF	TGTGCCAGCAGCTTAGGCCAAGGGCAAAACCAGGAAGGCTACACCTTC
NA	TRBJ2-7	TRBV18	NA	CASSPPVAKQSNEQYF	TGTGCCAGCTCACCACCGGTCGCGAAACAATCCAACGAGCAGTACTTC
NA	TRBJ2-1	TRBV3-1/TRBV3-2	NA	CASSEGWGIHNEQFF	TGTGCCAGCAGCGAAGGGTGGGGGATCCACAATGAGCAGTTCTTC
few	TRBJ2-5	TRBV2	TRBD2	CASSEGGGQETQYF	TGTGCCAGCAGTGAGGGGGGGGGACAAGAGACCCAGTACTTC
NA	TRBJ1-4	TRBV18	NA	CASSLEGHEKLFF	TGTGCCAGCTCCCTCGAGGGGCATGAAAAACTGTTTTTT
once	TRBJ1-5	TRBV19	NA	CASSISYQPQHF	TGTGCCAGTAGTATAAGCTATCAGCCCCAGCATTTT
NA	TRBJ1-5	TRBV28	TRBD1	CASSRTGGDAGNQPQHF	TGTGCCAGCAGTCGGACAGGGGGCGATGCTGGTAATCAGCCCCAGCATTTT
NA	TRBJ2-1	TRBV10-3	NA	CAISGGQDHEQFF	TGTGCCATCAGTGGCGGGCAGGATCATGAGCAGTTCTTC
medium-sized	TRBJ1-3	TRBV7-2	NA	CASSLLFGGFGNTIYF	TGTGCCAGCAGCTTACTTTTCGGGGGGTTTGGAAACACCATATATTTT
NA	TRBJ1-1	TRBV3-1/TRBV3-2	NA	CASSHLQMNTEAFF	TGTGCCAGCAGCCATTTACAGATGAACACTGAAGCTTTCTTT
NA	TRBJ2-5	TRBV11-3	NA	CASSAGGLGGKETQYF	TGTGCCAGCAGCGCCGGGGGCCTGGGGGGGAAAGAGACCCAGTACTTC
NA	TRBJ2-5	TRBV28	NA	CASSVFETQYF	TGTGCCAGCAGTGTTTTTGAGACCCAGTACTTC
NA	TRBJ2-7	TRBV29-1	TRBD1	CSVAGTGGSSYEQYF	TGCAGCGTCGCCGGGACAGGGGGGTCCTCCTACGAGCAGTACTTC
NA	TRBJ2-1	TRBV20-1	NA	CSAFTSYEQFF	TGCAGTGCATTCACTAGCTATGAGCAGTTCTTC
NA	TRBJ2-3	TRBV18	NA	CASSPTGMADTQYF	TGTGCCAGCTCACCTACAGGGATGGCAGATACGCAGTATTTT
NA	TRBJ2-4	TRBV5-1	TRBD1	CASSLAGRTGGNIQYF	TGCGCCAGCAGCTTGGCGGGCCGGACAGGGGGAAACATTCAGTACTTC
NA	TRBJ2-7	TRBV5-4	NA	CASSRSGTSYEQYF	TGTGCCAGCAGCCGGAGCGGGACAAGTTACGAGCAGTACTTC
NA	TRBJ2-7	TRBV12-3/TRBV12-4	NA	CASTMPGHEQYF	TGTGCCAGCACTATGCCGGGACACGAGCAGTACTTC
few	TRBJ2-5	TRBV6-5	NA	CASSGLGGETQYF	TGTGCCAGCAGCGGGCTTGGGGGAGAGACCCAGTACTTC
NA	TRBJ2-5	TRBV2	NA	CASSEGQPGKTQYF	TGTGCCAGCAGCGAAGGACAGCCTGGGAAGACCCAGTACTTC
NA	TRBJ2-3	TRBV9	NA	CASSVATSSAPTDTQYF	TGTGCCAGCAGCGTAGCTACGTCTAGCGCGCCCACAGATACGCAGTATTTT
NA	TRBJ1-4	TRBV18	NA	CASSPRKGANEKLFF	TGTGCCAGCTCACCACGGAAGGGAGCTAATGAAAAACTGTTTTTT
NA	TRBJ1-5	TRBV30	NA	CAWNPDSNQPQHF	TGTGCCTGGAATCCGGATAGCAATCAGCCCCAGCATTTT
NA	TRBJ2-7	TRBV6-5	TRBD2	CASKLAGGSYEQYF	TGTGCCAGCAAGCTAGCGGGAGGATCCTACGAGCAGTACTTC
NA	TRBJ2-2	TRBV10-3	TRBD2	CAITGTSGRGTGELFF	TGTGCCATCACCGGGACTAGCGGGAGAGGGACCGGGGAGCTGTTTTTT
NA	TRBJ1-4	TRBV7-9	TRBD1	CASSPDRVATNEKLFF	TGTGCCAGCAGCCCGGACAGGGTTGCAACTAATGAAAAACTGTTTTTT